This TCR beta chain was recorded in a study of CD8+ T cells in alopecia areata (dated by TCRdb to the late 2010s). Looking at the study overall: Treated patients were enrolled in an open-label pilot trial of oral tofacitinib at 5 to 10 mg twice daily for moderate-to-severe alopecia areata. Tofacitinib was given for 6 to 18 months, followed by 6 months of follow-up off drug to assess delayed response and recurrence. The SALT score, which quantifies the percentage of affected scalp surface area, was used to measure disease severity in treated patients. The study used high-throughput TCRbeta sequencing to examine T cell clonal expansion in alopecia areata, in both the C3H/HeJ mouse model and human patients. Scalp tissue and sorted CD4+ and CD8+ peripheral blood T cells from patchy and totalis/universalis alopecia areata patients and from healthy controls were covered by human TCRbeta sequencing. Biopsies were taken from tofacitinib-treated patients at baseline and again at 4 and 24 weeks into treatment, and several of those patients also had a later scalp biopsy. Scalp clonality was compared among normal scalp (n=4), patchy alopecia areata scalp (n=8), and alopecia totalis/universalis scalp (n=8). The RNA source kit depended on sample type: the PAXgene miRNA kit for fixed scalp, the miRNeasy kit for PBMCs, and the RNeasy kit for mouse skin. TCRbeta CDR3 regions were amplified by immunoSEQ multiplex PCR using 35 Vbeta forward and 13 Jbeta reverse primers. Beyond this particular receptor, the publication reports: Compared with normal scalp, lesional scalp had higher clonality and more expanded CD8+ clones, particularly in alopecia totalis/universalis, a pattern that suggests antigenic drive. Tofacitinib significantly lowered scalp clonality and the number of expanded CD8+ clones among the top 100 scalp clones. Compared with mice, TCR sequences shared between patients were less clear, possibly partly because of HLA diversity across the patient population. During tofacitinib treatment, many expanded lesional clones stuck around in both scalp and blood, and this persistence may partly explain why relapse happens after treatment is stopped. Unlike mouse skin, where gammadelta T cells dominate, normal human skin contains resident alphabeta T cells that get sequenced too, which complicates analysis of the scalp TCR repertoire. Because the treated cohort was small and had only one nonresponder, larger studies are needed to examine links between baseline CD8+ expansion and response.

CDR1 is given as SGHRS and CDR2 as YFSETQ, both from the germline V gene. Ends trimmed: V by 4 bases, J by 2 bases; bases unmatched to a gene: 7. The CDR3 holds 16 amino acids from the cysteine to the phenylalanine. This entry keeps only the CDR3 DNA: 48 bases, framed from base 1. This clone was detected only a few times. It has no known antigen specificity. Per-nucleotide qualities are absent, and no much larger clonotype sits a single base away. The library was generated by the immunoSEQ multiplex PCR assay. For TCR sequencing, RNA was extracted from every sample and reverse transcribed into cDNA to serve as template. First-strand cDNA was synthesized with SuperScript III using a 2:1 mix of oligo-dT and random hexamers. A synthetic immune receptor repertoire was used to gauge amplification bias, and whatever bias remained was removed computationally. The authors' analysis ran thus. After raw reads were preprocessed to remove errors, the CDR3 was defined following IMGT conventions as running from the conserved cysteine to phenylalanine. Clonality was calculated as 1 minus Shannon entropy normalized by log2 of the number of productive unique TCRs. Scalp TCRbeta sequences were cross-referenced with sorted blood CD4 and CD8 repertoires so that the CD4 or CD8 identity of scalp clones could be inferred. This immuneACCESS table, as held by TCRdb, lists in-frame sequences with V and J called but not all clones. Of the missing ones, under half trace to an unresolved V gene in checked studies; the others have no known cause. That table gives V, J and clone size, and the DNA gave D and trimming. This sample comprises some 220,000 clones, roughly 56% of them detected only once. Around 1.5% of the sample is taken by the ten largest.

Taken with the paper, the label for time point translates to: around 29 days on oral tofacitinib. Taken with the paper, the label for treatment or condition translates to: oral pan-JAK inhibitor, 5-10 mg twice daily. From alopecia areata patients, peripheral blood was collected along with lesional scalp punch biopsies. After PBMCs were isolated by density centrifugation and stained for CD3, CD4 and CD8, a FACSAria was used to sort CD4+ and CD8+ T cells. This TCR came from a human donor with alopecia areata. The chain couples TRBV5-1 to TRBJ2-3, with TRBD1 matching 10 junction bases. Material: CD4+ T cells sorted from blood, obtained at week 4, from a patient treated with tofacitinib. The CDR3 protein sequence reads: CASSLKTGGNTDTQYF. Read as DNA, the sequence is TGCGCCAGCAGCCTGAAGACAGGGGGCAACACAGATACGCAGTATTTT.